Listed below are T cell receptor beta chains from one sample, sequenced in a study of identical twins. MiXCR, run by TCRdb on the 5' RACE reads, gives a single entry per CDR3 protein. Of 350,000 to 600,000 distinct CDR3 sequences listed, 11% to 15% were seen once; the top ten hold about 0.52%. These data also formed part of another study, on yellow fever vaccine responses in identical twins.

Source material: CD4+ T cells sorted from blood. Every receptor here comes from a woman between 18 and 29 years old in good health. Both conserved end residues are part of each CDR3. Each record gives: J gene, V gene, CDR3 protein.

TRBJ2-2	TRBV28	CATAQGTNTGELFF
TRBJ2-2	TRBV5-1	CASNELAGANTGELFF
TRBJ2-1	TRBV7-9	CASSLSGSGSRGEQFF
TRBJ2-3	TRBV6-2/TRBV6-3	CASPTTSGHEPLTDTQYF
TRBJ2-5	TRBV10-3	CAISESYAASGQETQYF
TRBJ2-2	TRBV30	CAWSVPAGELFF
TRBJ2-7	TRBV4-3	CASSQGKYYEQYF
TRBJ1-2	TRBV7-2	CASSLAGTPRYGYTF
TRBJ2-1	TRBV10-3	CAISRDYYNEQFF
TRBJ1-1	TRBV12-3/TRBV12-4	CASSLFGGYTEAFF
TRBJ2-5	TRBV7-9	CASSITGGRETQYF
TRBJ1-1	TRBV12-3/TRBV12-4	CASSLSQGTEAFF
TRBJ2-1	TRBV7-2	CASSLAIFTGGDYNEQFF
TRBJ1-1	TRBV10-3	CAISDTLLNTEAFF
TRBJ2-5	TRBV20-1	CSASSPAGVSETQYF
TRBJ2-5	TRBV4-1	CASSQGQGFTQETQYF
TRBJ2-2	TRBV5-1	CASSLRRLQGAYTGELFF
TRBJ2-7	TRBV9	CASSVEIVSTEQYF
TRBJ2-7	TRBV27	CASRENLYYEQYF
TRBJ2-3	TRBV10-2	CASRWGGETDTQYF
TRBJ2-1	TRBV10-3	CAIGTASYNEQFF
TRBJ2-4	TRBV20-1	CSARDLRRLFENIQYF
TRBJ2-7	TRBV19	CASSIDRAPNYEQYF
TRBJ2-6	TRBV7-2	CASSFRGGANVLTF
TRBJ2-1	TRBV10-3	CAISETGIDEQFF
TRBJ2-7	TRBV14	CASSGANYEQYF
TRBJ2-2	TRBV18	CASSPTSSGELFF
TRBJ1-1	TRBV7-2	CASSSGPNTEAFF
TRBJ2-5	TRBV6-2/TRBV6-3	CASSYAAGGQETQYF
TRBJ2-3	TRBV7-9	CASSLGVFSTDTQYF
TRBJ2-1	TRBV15	CATSRDKRGGVFF
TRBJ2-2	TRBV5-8	CATTGTSGSNTGELFF
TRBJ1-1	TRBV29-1	CSVRTGLSTEAFF
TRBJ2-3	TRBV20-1	CSARVYSTDTQYF
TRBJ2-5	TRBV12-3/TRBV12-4	CASSHGQYQETQYF
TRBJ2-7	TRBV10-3	CATGRASGSFNEQYF
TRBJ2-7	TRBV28	CATWTGLSYEQYF
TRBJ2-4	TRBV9	CASSVAQGGSQYF
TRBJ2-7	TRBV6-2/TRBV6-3	CASSSASGRTNPTYEQYF
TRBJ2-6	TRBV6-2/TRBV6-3	CASSYGMISGANVLTF
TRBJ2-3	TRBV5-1	CASSPRDSTDTQYF
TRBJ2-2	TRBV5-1	CASSLLTGEGTGELFF
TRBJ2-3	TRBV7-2	CASSLVGGGMGDTQYF
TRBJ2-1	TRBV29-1	CSANPYNEQFF
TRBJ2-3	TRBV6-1	CASNPTSGRRTDTQYF
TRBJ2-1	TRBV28	CASSSGTDSLNEQFF
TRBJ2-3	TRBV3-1	CASSQVPLGTSRGQYF
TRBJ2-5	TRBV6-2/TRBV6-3	CASSYWAGSLQETQYF
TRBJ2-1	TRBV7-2	CASSLGTFYNEQFF
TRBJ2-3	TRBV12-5	CASGLVLGTTTDTQYF
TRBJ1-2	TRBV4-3	CASSQGLGGGLGGYTF
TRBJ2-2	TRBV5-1	CASSSGLASTGELFF
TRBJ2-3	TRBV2	CASSAGLAGSTDTQYF
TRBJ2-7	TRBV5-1	CASSPGASSYEQYF